These T cell receptor beta chains were read from a single sample in a study of vaccination and CD4 T cells after COVID-19. TCRdb used MiXCR to reprocess the PCR reads, holding one entry per CDR3 protein. Of fewer than 15,000 distinct CDR3 sequences in the sample, approximately 60% were seen once. Their antigens remain unidentified. The sequencing input was CD4+ T cells from blood, cultured in vitro. These receptors were collected from a human donor who had recovered from COVID-19. Each CDR3 is given with its conserved first and last residue. The D gene is left open where the match is weak. Not all rows give a size; the values are once, few, many and, for expanded clones, a class.

d_call,clone_size,j_call,v_call,cdr3_aa,cdr3_nt
NA,NA,TRBJ2-5,TRBV6-1,CASIGGGLGETQYF,TGTGCCAGCATTGGTGGGGGGCTCGGGGAGACCCAGTACTTC
NA,NA,TRBJ2-3,TRBV27,CASSSDGSTDTQYF,TGTGCCAGCAGTTCTGACGGGAGCACAGATACGCAGTATTTT
TRBD1,NA,TRBJ2-6,TRBV19,CASSRDRGYSSGANVLTF,TGTGCCAGTAGTAGAGACAGGGGCTACAGCTCTGGGGCCAACGTCCTGACTTTC
NA,NA,TRBJ1-1,TRBV5-1,CASRYTENTEAFF,TGCGCCAGCAGATATACAGAGAACACTGAAGCTTTCTTT
TRBD1,few,TRBJ1-1,TRBV15,CATRGRGLWSEAFF,TGTGCCACCAGGGGCAGGGGGCTGTGGTCTGAAGCTTTCTTT
NA,NA,TRBJ2-1,TRBV5-1,CASSPWTTNNEQFF,TGCGCCAGCAGCCCATGGACTACCAACAATGAGCAGTTCTTC
NA,NA,TRBJ2-1,TRBV7-6,CASSYSSYNEQFF,TGTGCCAGCAGCTACAGCTCCTACAATGAGCAGTTCTTC
NA,few,TRBJ1-6,TRBV7-8,CASSDNSPLHF,TGTGCCAGCAGCGACAATTCACCCCTCCACTTT
NA,few,TRBJ1-2,TRBV19,CASTPQDGNYGYTF,TGTGCCAGTACTCCGCAGGACGGCAACTATGGCTACACCTTC
TRBD2,few,TRBJ2-5,TRBV20-1,CSARVVLAGYQETQYF,TGCAGTGCTAGAGTAGTACTAGCGGGCTACCAAGAGACCCAGTACTTC
NA,few,TRBJ2-5,TRBV15,CATSRAGPQETQYF,TGTGCCACCAGCAGAGCGGGACCCCAAGAGACCCAGTACTTC
NA,NA,TRBJ2-2,TRBV20-1,CSARDSGQGHVGELFF,TGCAGTGCTAGAGATAGTGGGCAGGGCCACGTCGGGGAGCTGTTTTTT
TRBD2,NA,TRBJ2-7,TRBV20-1,CSARDFLAGGPSDEQYF,TGCAGTGCTAGAGATTTCCTAGCGGGAGGGCCGTCCGACGAGCAGTACTTC
NA,NA,TRBJ2-3,TRBV25-1,CASSEGGARGSTDTQYF,TGTGCCAGCAGTGAAGGGGGGGCGAGGGGTAGCACAGATACGCAGTATTTT